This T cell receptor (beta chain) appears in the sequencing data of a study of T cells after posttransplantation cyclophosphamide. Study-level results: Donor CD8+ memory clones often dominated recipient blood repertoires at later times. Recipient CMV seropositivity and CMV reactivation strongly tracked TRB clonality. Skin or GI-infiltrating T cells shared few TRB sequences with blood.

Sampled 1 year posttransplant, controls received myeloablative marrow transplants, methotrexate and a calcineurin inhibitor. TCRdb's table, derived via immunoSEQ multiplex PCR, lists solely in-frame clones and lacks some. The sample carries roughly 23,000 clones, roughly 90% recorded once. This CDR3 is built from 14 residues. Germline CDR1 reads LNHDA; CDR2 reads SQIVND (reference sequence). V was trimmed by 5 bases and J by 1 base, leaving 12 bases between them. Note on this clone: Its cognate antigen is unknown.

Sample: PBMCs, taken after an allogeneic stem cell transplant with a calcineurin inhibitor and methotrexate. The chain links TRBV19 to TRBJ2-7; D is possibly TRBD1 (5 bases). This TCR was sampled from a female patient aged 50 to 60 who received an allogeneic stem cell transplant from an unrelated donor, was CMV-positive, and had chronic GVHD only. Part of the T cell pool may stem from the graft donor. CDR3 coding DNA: TGTGCCAGTAGTGGCGACAGCACGTCCTACGAGCAGTACTTC. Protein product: CASSGDSTSYEQYF.